These 19 T cell receptor beta chains came from one sample sequenced in a study of regulatory T cells in long-lasting Graves disease (dated by TCRdb to about 2021). Library preparation was by multiplex PCR. The instrument was an Illumina HiSeq 4000. TCR beta libraries were built with iRepertoire HTBI primers and Arm-PCR amplification of CDR3 regions. TCRdb passed the public sequencing reads through fastp at Q25 and MiXCR, retaining productive beta sequences. Each entry is one CDR3 protein sequence, shown with its most common DNA and genes. In all, the sample holds around 500,000 distinct CDR3 sequences, and about 16% of those were seen once. 25% of the sample is taken by the ten largest. The time point label, read with the paper, signifies: newly diagnosed GD, antithyroid drugs for less than 3 months. For both TCR sequencing and RNA sequencing, RNA was extracted from PBMCs using TRIzol. Separately, the same data were catalogued under a study of T cells in Graves' hyperthyroidism and ophthalmopathy.

Sample: peripheral blood mononuclear cells (PBMCs), taken at new diagnosis, from a patient treated with antithyroid drugs. These receptors originate from a woman aged 40 to 65 with Graves disease. Donor details come from another sample of the same person, matched by shared clones.

The table lists this clonotype with a few counts. It may be a read error: a sequence one base away is much more abundant. The chain is built from TRBV28 and TRBJ1-4; no firm D call. This CDR3 is built from 14 residues. CDR1 and CDR2 (germline): MDHEN, SYDVKM. The CDR3 protein is CASSLAGAAQKPFF. In nucleotides, the CDR3 is TGTGCCAGCAGTTTAGCAGGAGCGGCTCAAAAACCGTTTTTT.

The chain joins TRBV3-1 to TRBJ1-5, with 7 bases matching TRBD1. The CDR3 has 16 residues. Germline V gives CDR1 LGHDT, CDR2 YNNKEL (reference sequence). Trimming removed 5 bases from V and 3 bases from J; junction bases left unmatched: 10. This chain's CDR3 is CASSNTTGQLNQPQHF. In nucleotides, the CDR3 is TGTGCCAGCAGCAATACCACGGGACAGCTCAATCAGCCCCAGCATTTT. The variable domain in full, with the rest retrieved from reference TRBV3-1 and TRBJ1-5, is DTAVSQTPKYLVTQMGNDKSIKCEQNLGHDTMYWYKQDSKKFLKIMFSYNNKELIINETVPNRFSPKSPDKAHLNLHINSLELGDSAVYFCASSNTTGQLNQPQHFGDGTRLSIL.

At least ten counts were recorded for this clonotype. The chain joins TRBV27 to TRBJ1-1; the D gene is possibly TRBD1 (5 bases). V was clipped by 3 bases and J by 1 base, with 12 bases between them. This CDR3 spans 15 amino acids. The V gene's germline CDR1 is MNHEY and CDR2 SMNVEV (reference sequence). The CDR3 bases are TGTGCCAGCAGTTTTGAGGGGACCCAGAACACTGAAGCTTTCTTT. As protein: CASSFEGTQNTEAFF.

This clonotype was counted many times. The V gene is TRBV27, the J gene TRBJ2-7; D is uncertain. In germline, CDR1 is MNHEY, CDR2 SMNVEV (reference sequence). CDR3 length: 14 amino acids. Trimming stripped 7 bases from V and 2 bases from J, with 15 bases between. The CDR3 here is CASKKDRLTYEQYF. The DNA for the CDR3 is TGTGCCAGCAAGAAGGACCGCCTCACCTACGAGCAGTACTTC.

In this sample, this clonotype turned up many times. The rearrangement joins TRBV6-1 to TRBJ2-7; D could derive from TRBD1 or TRBD2 (5 bases each). The germline CDR1 and CDR2 sequences are MNHNS and SASEGT. Deletions cut 6 bases from V and 2 bases from J, with 17 bases between. The CDR3 contains 15 residues. The CDR3 DNA sequence: TGTGCCAGCAGCCTTGGGACCGCATCTGCCTACGAGCAGTACTTC. Its protein is CASSLGTASAYEQYF.

This clonotype was seen repeatedly, ten times or more. V and J are TRBV6-2 or TRBV6-3 and TRBJ2-3, with unresolved D. The V end was cut by 8 bases, the J end by 4 bases, with 19 bases between. Per germline, CDR1 MNHEY and CDR2 SVGEGT. The CDR3 runs 15 residues. CDR3 sequence (DNA): TGTGCCAGCTGTGTCGGGTCGGTGGGGTCAGATACGCAGTATTTT. Its protein is CASCVGSVGSDTQYF.

This clonotype was counted at least ten times. CDR3 coding DNA: TGTGCCAGCAGTAGTTTCGATACGCAGTATTTT. It specifies CASSSFDTQYF. The chain joins TRBV7-9 to TRBJ2-3; D not resolved. Germline CDR1 and CDR2: SEHNR and FQNEAQ (reference sequence). CDR3 size: 11 residues. Between the trimmed V and J ends, which lost 6 bases and 6 bases, there was a span of 7 bases. Looking up the rest from reference TRBV7-9 and TRBJ2-3 gives the full variable domain: DTGVSQNPRHKITKRGQNVTFRCDPISEHNRLYWYRQTLGQGPEFLTYFQNEAQLEKSRLLSDRFSAERPKGSFSTLEIQRTEQGDSAMYLCASSSFDTQYFGPGTRLTVL.

At least ten counts were recorded for this clonotype. The J gene is TRBJ1-5, the V gene TRBV12-3 or TRBV12-4; D is undetermined. V was cut by 5 bases and J by 7 bases, with 9 bases left in between. The CDR3 sequence is 12 residues long. The CDR3, as DNA: TGTGCCAGCAGTGGTCACAACCAGCCCCAGCATTTT. This gives the protein CASSGHNQPQHF.

This clonotype was seen more than once but under ten times. This sequence joins TRBV5-4 and TRBJ2-3, with TRBD2 matching over 8 bases. Germline CDR1 is SGHNT and CDR2 is YYREEE (reference sequence). This CDR3 has 16 amino acids. The V and J ends lost 4 bases and 4 bases, in that order; junction bases with no gene match: 11. As DNA, the CDR3 is TGTGCCAGCAGCCTCCCTCGGGGGGGGGGCCCAGATACGCAGTATTTT. It is translated as CASSLPRGGGPDTQYF.

The table lists this clonotype with many counts. This chain joins TRBV20-1 and TRBJ2-7, with D perhaps TRBD1 (6 bases). V was shortened by 4 bases and J by 3 bases, with 13 bases between the two germline ends. The germline V gene has CDR1 DFQATT and CDR2 SNEGSKA (reference sequence). This CDR3 contains 13 residues. The CDR3 spells CSATGDGGYEQYF. The CDR3 region has the DNA TGCAGTGCTACAGGGGATGGCGGCTACGAGCAGTACTTC.

This clonotype was seen repeatedly, ten times or more. The chain employs TRBV12-5 and TRBJ1-5; a weak D match, TRBD1 (5 bases). V lost 7 bases to trimming and J lost 5 bases, with 18 bases between them. Looked up from germline, CDR1 is LGHNT and CDR2 is FRNRAP. This CDR3 region has 15 residues. CDR3 region: CASVLGGSWDQPQHF. The CDR3 nucleotides are TGTGCTAGTGTCTTGGGGGGTTCCTGGGATCAGCCCCAGCATTTT.

This clonotype was picked up many times. V usage is TRBV11-2 and J usage is TRBJ2-7, with D possibly called TRBD1 or TRBD2 (5 bases each). In germline, CDR1 is SGHAT, CDR2 FQNNGV. Trimming cost V 6 bases and J 0 bases, with 18 bases left between them. There are 16 residues in the CDR3. The CDR3 DNA is TGTGCCAGCAGAAAAAACCGGGACCCCGTCTCCTACGAGCAGTACTTC. This gives the protein CASRKNRDPVSYEQYF.

In its sample, this clonotype was seen many times. The rearrangement links TRBV10-3 to TRBJ2-5, with TRBD2 identical over 7 bases. CDR1 is ENHRY, CDR2 SYGVKD, per germline. The CDR3 loop spans 14 amino acids. V trimming: 3 bases; J trimming: 10 bases; junction bases outside the gene matches: 11. CDR3: CAISDRAGREGQYF. CDR3 DNA: TGTGCCATCAGTGACAGGGCGGGAAGGGAGGGCCAGTACTTC.

The table lists this clonotype with many counts. The chain links TRBV3-1 to TRBJ2-7; 8 bases map to TRBD1. V shed 0 bases and J 2 bases; nucleotides not matched to a gene: 3. The germline CDR1 and CDR2 sequences are LGHDT and YNNKEL (reference sequence). The CDR3 has 15 residues. The CDR3 region is CASSQDWTGTYEQYF. Written as DNA, the CDR3 is TGTGCCAGCAGCCAAGACTGGACAGGGACCTACGAGCAGTACTTC.

This clonotype appeared many times. This sequence joins TRBV28 and TRBJ2-7; D not certain. CDR3 size: 14 residues. Germline-derived CDR1 and CDR2 are MDHEN and SYDVKM. V lost 2 bases, J lost 1 base, and 9 bases lay in between. CDR3 amino acids: CASSLGPLSYEQYF. As DNA, the CDR3 is TGTGCCAGCAGTTTAGGACCTTTATCCTACGAGCAGTACTTC.

This clonotype came up many times. The chain employs TRBV9 and TRBJ2-7; no firm D call. CDR1 and CDR2 from the germline V gene are SGDLS and YYNGEE. This CDR3 contains 14 residues. Deletions cut 0 bases from V and 0 bases from J, with 7 bases between. The CDR3 DNA is TGTGCCAGCAGCGTAGGGCAGGTCTCCTACGAGCAGTACTTC. Translated: CASSVGQVSYEQYF.

Ten or more counts support this clonotype. The V and J genes are TRBV27 and TRBJ2-7; 8 nucleotides agree with TRBD1. V shed 0 bases and J 6 bases; nucleotides not matched to a gene: 10. Germline-derived CDR1 and CDR2 are MNHEY and SMNVEV (reference sequence). This CDR3 comprises 16 residues. This CDR3 reads CASSLSPRTGIGEQYF. The CDR3 DNA follows: TGTGCCAGCAGTTTATCTCCCCGGACAGGGATTGGCGAGCAGTACTTC.

This clonotype was counted between two and nine times. The rearrangement joins TRBV5-4 to TRBJ1-3; 7 nucleotides line up with TRBD1. The CDR3 length is 16 residues. The germline gives CDR1 SGHNT, CDR2 YYREEE (reference sequence). Trimming removed 4 bases from V and 0 bases from J; junction bases left unmatched: 7. The CDR3 nucleotides read TGTGCCAGCAGCACCGGGACAGACCACTCTGGAAACACCATATATTTT. Protein sequence: CASSTGTDHSGNTIYF.

The gene calls are TRBV7-8 and TRBJ1-5; D remains unclear. The length of the CDR3 is 17 residues. With 1 base removed from V and 6 bases from J, the gap between germline ends came to 19 bases. Germline assignment: CDR1 SGHVS and CDR2 FQNEAQ. The CDR3 DNA follows: TGTGCCAGCAGCTTAGTCGGTGGCGGGTATGCGGGTCAGCCCCAGCATTTT. This codes for CASSLVGGGYAGQPQHF.